This TCR beta chain was profiled in a study of T cell repertoires in cytomegalovirus infection. Turning to the study itself: Shared public TCR beta signatures pointed to both CMV infection and a matching HLA type. Study results and caveats: The study identified carriers of CMV plus the relevant HLA from cumulative public TCR beta family frequency.

V gave up 6 bases and J gave up 1 base, with 18 bases separating them. Germline V gives CDR1 SGHVS, CDR2 FQNEAQ. The CDR3 spans 17 residues. A word on this clonotype: The antigen is not known.

TCRdb passed the reads through MiXCR, listing each CDR3 protein once. The repertoire holds some 160,000 distinct CDR3 sequences, with roughly 17% as singletons. The receptor was derived from a human donor in good health (CMV status not recorded). Some clones in this sample may be carry-over from other donors' samples. Sequenced material: CD8+ T cells from PBMCs. The genes are TRBV7-8 and TRBJ2-2; D is perhaps TRBD2 (6 bases). The CDR3 reads CASSPRLGGLNTGELFF. The DNA of the CDR3 is TGTGCCAGCAGTCCGAGGCTGGGGGGTTTGAACACCGGGGAGCTGTTTTTT.